Listed here are 30 T cell receptor beta chains from one sample, sequenced in a study of T cell responses to AZD1222 COVID-19 vaccine. TCRdb keeps only in-frame clones here, not all; method: immunoSEQ multiplex PCR. This table holds roughly 120,000 clones, around 87% found once. This sample comprised peripheral blood, obtained 28 days after the second AZD1222 dose. The receptors shown here come from an adult who received the AZD1222 COVID-19 vaccine.

This rearrangement joins TRBV28 to TRBJ1-2; D is possibly TRBD1 (5 bases). CDR1 MDHEN and CDR2 SYDVKM come from the germline V gene. The V end lost 6 bases, the J end lost 4 bases, and 15 bases lay between the germline ends. This CDR3 region has 14 residues. This chain's CDR3 is CASSPGHLFYGYTF. The CDR3 nucleotides read TGTGCCAGCAGCCCTGGACACCTATTCTATGGCTACACCTTC.

The rearrangement uses TRBV7-9 and TRBJ1-2, with 11 bases lining up with TRBD1. The ends lost 5 bases at V and 6 bases at J; junction bases unmatched: 8. There are 15 residues in the CDR3. The germline gives CDR1 SEHNR, CDR2 FQNEAQ (reference sequence). The DNA for the CDR3 is TGTGCCAGCAGCCATTCTGGACAGGGGGCTAATGGCTACACCTTC. This sequence encodes CASSHSGQGANGYTF.

The chain carries TRBV2 and TRBJ1-1; D not certain. This CDR3 has 12 residues. V lost 8 bases and J 4 bases, leaving 11 bases between the germline ends. Germline V gives CDR1 SNHLY, CDR2 FYNNEI. In DNA form, the CDR3 reads TGTGCCAGCTCCCTTTGGGGCACTGAAGCTTTCTTT. Encoded protein: CASSLWGTEAFF.

The gene calls are TRBV5-4 and TRBJ1-2, with D possibly being TRBD1 (5 bases). The germline gives CDR1 SGHNT, CDR2 YYREEE (reference sequence). V dropped 1 base and J dropped 4 bases, with 11 bases sitting between them. The CDR3 is made up of 14 amino acids. This chain's CDR3 is CASSLLAGSYGYTF. The CDR3 region has the DNA TGTGCCAGCAGCTTGCTTGCAGGGAGCTATGGCTACACCTTC.

This clone turned up a few times. This chain uses TRBV5-6 with TRBJ1-6; possible D gene TRBD1, 5 bases. V shed 1 base and J shed 13 bases, with 21 bases lying between them. Germline V gene lookup returns CDR1 SGHDT and CDR2 YYEEEE. The CDR3 runs 16 residues. Here the CDR3 DNA reads TGTGCCAGCAGCTTGATTGTAGGGACGGCATTTGGGCCCCTCCACTTT. Its protein product is CASSLIVGTAFGPLHF.

The chain couples TRBV6-2 or TRBV6-3 to TRBJ1-1; D is possibly TRBD1 (6 bases). V was cut by 6 bases and J by 4 bases, with 24 bases left in between. Germline assignment: CDR1 MNHEY and CDR2 SVGEGT. The CDR3 runs to 17 residues. The chain's CDR3 is CASSPHRVKEGSTEAFF. The CDR3 region has the DNA TGTGCCAGCAGCCCCCACAGGGTAAAGGAGGGAAGCACTGAAGCTTTCTTT.

The rearrangement links TRBV11-2 to TRBJ1-1; unclear D gene. Trimming took 1 base from V and 6 from J, leaving 12 bases between them. Germline V gene data show CDR1 as SGHAT and CDR2 as FQNNGV. The CDR3 has 14 amino acids. The CDR3 region has the DNA TGTGCCAGCAGCTTAGGTTGGTCGAAGGCTGAAGCTTTCTTT. Translating gives CASSLGWSKAEAFF. The full variable domain, in which reference TRBV11-2 and TRBJ1-1 provide the parts outside the CDR3, is EAGVAQSPRYKIIEKRQSVAFWCNPISGHATLYWYQQILGQGPKLLIQFQNNGVVDDSQLPKDRFSAERLKGVDSTLKIQPAKLEDSAVYLCASSLGWSKAEAFFGQGTRLTVV.

The chain is built from TRBV5-5 and TRBJ1-1; TRBD1 aligns across 11 bases. The CDR3 length is 14 residues. The junction had 4 bases not matched to a gene; V was cut back by 4 bases and J by 5 bases. Germline CDR1 SGHKS, CDR2 YYEKEE (reference sequence). The CDR3 loop reads CASSTDRGQTEAFF. The CDR3 DNA follows: TGTGCCAGCAGCACGGACAGGGGGCAGACTGAAGCTTTCTTT.

V usage is TRBV7-9 and J usage is TRBJ1-2; D gene uncertain. Germline loops: CDR1 SEHNR, CDR2 FQNEAQ (reference sequence). The length of the CDR3 is 12 residues. V was clipped by 5 bases and J by 4 bases, with 8 bases between them. CDR3 nucleotides: TGTGCCAGCAGCCCCGGGTTCTATGGCTACACCTTC. This translates into CASSPGFYGYTF.

This chain joins TRBV7-9 and TRBJ1-1, with TRBD1 matching over 9 bases. CDR1 SEHNR and CDR2 FQNEAQ come from the germline V gene (reference sequence). V shed 5 bases, J shed 1 base, and the junction held 8 bases outside the gene matches. The CDR3 spans 16 residues. The CDR3: CASSLSPGQGNTEAFF. The CDR3 DNA reads TGTGCCAGCAGCCTATCACCGGGACAGGGGAACACTGAAGCTTTCTTT. The full variable domain, rest sourced from reference TRBV7-9 and TRBJ1-1, is DTGVSQNPRHKITKRGQNVTFRCDPISEHNRLYWYRQTLGQGPEFLTYFQNEAQLEKSRLLSDRFSAERPKGSFSTLEIQRTEQGDSAMYLCASSLSPGQGNTEAFFGQGTRLTVV.

The gene calls are TRBV11-2 and TRBJ2-5; 11 nucleotides align to TRBD2. CDR1 is SGHAT, CDR2 FQNNGV, per germline. This CDR3 has 16 amino acids. After removal of 0 bases from V and 5 bases from J, the junction contained 5 bases not matched to a gene. CDR3 sequence (DNA): TGTGCCAGCAGCTTAGAGATCACTAGCGGGGGTGAGACCCAGTACTTC. This translates into CASSLEITSGGETQYF.

In this sample, this clone turned up a few times. V and J are TRBV7-9 and TRBJ2-7; D ambiguous. V dropped 2 bases and J dropped 1 base, with 3 bases sitting between them. Per the germline V gene, CDR1 is SEHNR and CDR2 is FQNEAQ (reference sequence). This CDR3 is built from 12 residues. Here the CDR3 reads CASSLQSYEQYF. The CDR3 nucleotides read TGTGCCAGCAGCTTACAATCCTACGAGCAGTACTTC.

The chain employs TRBV5-4 and TRBJ1-1; D remains ambiguous. Deletions cut 4 bases from V and 6 bases from J, with 16 bases between. This CDR3 spans 14 amino acids. CDR1 and CDR2 (germline): SGHNT, YYREEE (reference sequence). The chain's CDR3 is CASSLRTPQAEAFF. In DNA, the CDR3 is TGTGCCAGCAGCCTTAGGACTCCCCAAGCTGAAGCTTTCTTT.

The chain links TRBV4-2 to TRBJ1-4, with 12 nucleotides matching TRBD1. This CDR3 has 17 amino acids. In germline, CDR1 is LGHNA, CDR2 YNFKEQ. The V segment lost 3 bases and the J segment 7 bases; nucleotides outside the gene matches: 9. The CDR3 DNA reads as TGTGCCAGCAGCCAGAGCTCTCCGGGACAGGGGGCTGAAAAACTGTTTTTT. Translated, it gives CASSQSSPGQGAEKLFF.

The CDR3 is CASSPVDNFHTEAFF. The CDR3 DNA is TGTGCCAGCAGCCCGGTGGACAACTTTCACACTGAAGCTTTCTTT. This rearrangement joins TRBV21-1 to TRBJ1-1; whether TRBD1, the table's D call, matches the DNA was not checked. TRBV21-1 is listed as a pseudogene. There are 15 residues in the CDR3.

The chain uses TRBV6-2 or TRBV6-3 and TRBJ1-2; D unresolved. This CDR3 comprises 15 residues. The V gene's germline CDR1 is MNHEY and CDR2 SVGEGT. The V and J ends lost 5 bases and 4 bases respectively, with 17 bases between them. The CDR3 sequence: CASSTPGRLIYGYTF. DNA for the CDR3: TGTGCCAGCAGTACCCCCGGGAGACTAATCTATGGCTACACCTTC.

This chain uses TRBV6-5 with TRBJ1-2; D is uncertain. Trimming left V 5 bases short and J 5 bases short, with 9 bases between. In germline, CDR1 is MNHEY, CDR2 SVGAGI. There are 12 residues in the CDR3. CDR3 sequence (DNA): TGTGCCAGCAGTCTAAATGCTTATGGCTACACCTTC. This translates into CASSLNAYGYTF.

This clone was observed a few times. The chain uses TRBV7-2 and TRBJ2-7, with D uncertain. V was trimmed by 0 bases and J by 3 bases, leaving 9 bases between them. Germline V gene sequence: CDR1 SGHTA, CDR2 FQGNSA. The CDR3 length is 14 residues. This CDR3 is CASSLAGSFYEQYF. In DNA, the CDR3 is TGTGCCAGCAGCTTAGCTGGGTCTTTCTACGAGCAGTACTTC.

The chain joins TRBV5-1 to TRBJ2-1; D is possibly TRBD2 (5 bases). Trimming removed 4 bases from V and 2 bases from J, with 10 bases in between. The CDR3 extends over 14 amino acids. Germline loops: CDR1 SGHRS, CDR2 YFSETQ. As DNA, the CDR3 is TGCGCCAGCAGCGAGGGCCCTACCTACAATGAGCAGTTCTTC. Translating gives CASSEGPTYNEQFF.

The chain uses TRBV6-5 and TRBJ1-2, with D hard to call. Germline lookup yields CDR1 MNHEY and CDR2 SVGAGI. Trimming removed 9 bases from V and 0 bases from J, with 11 bases in between. The CDR3 loop spans 13 amino acids. CDR3 residues: CASSGISNYGYTF. CDR3 nucleotides: TGTGCCAGTTCGGGGATCTCTAACTATGGCTACACCTTC.

The chain has TRBV30 and TRBJ1-5, with D maybe TRBD1 (6 bases). Trimming stripped 1 base from V and 0 bases from J, with 7 bases between. Germline V gene data show CDR1 as GTSNPN and CDR2 as SVGIG (reference sequence). This CDR3 contains 14 residues. For the CDR3, the DNA is TGTGCCTGGAGTGGAGGGGGTAGCAATCAGCCCCAGCATTTT. Encoded protein: CAWSGGGSNQPQHF.

This chain uses TRBV7-2 with TRBJ1-2, with D perhaps matching TRBD1 (6 bases). The CDR3 runs 13 residues. The V end lost 6 bases, the J end lost 7 bases, and 15 bases lay between the germline ends. Germline V CDR1 and CDR2: SGHTA, FQGNSA. This chain's CDR3 is CASSRPGGSGYTF. The CDR3 DNA is TGTGCCAGCAGTCGCCCCGGGGGCAGTGGCTACACCTTC.

This chain uses TRBV12-5 with TRBJ1-2, with TRBD1 identical over 8 bases. Losses at the gene ends were 5 bases for V and 4 bases for J; bases not matched to a gene: 6. CDR3 length: 14 amino acids. Per the germline V gene, CDR1 is LGHNT and CDR2 is FRNRAP. The CDR3 protein is CASGLGQGSYGYTF. Here the CDR3 DNA reads TGTGCTAGTGGTCTCGGACAGGGCTCCTATGGCTACACCTTC.

The V and J genes are TRBV9 and TRBJ1-6; D not certain. V lost 0 bases to trimming and J lost 7 bases, with 14 bases between them. Germline V gives CDR1 SGDLS, CDR2 YYNGEE. The CDR3 loop spans 16 amino acids. The CDR3 sequence: CASSVDEGIENSPLHF. In DNA, the CDR3 is TGTGCCAGCAGCGTAGATGAGGGAATTGAGAATTCACCCCTCCACTTT.

The V call is TRBV6-4, the J call TRBJ1-2; no firm D call. This CDR3 is 13 amino acids long. Trimming shortened V by 5 bases and J by 6 bases, and 13 bases separated the two germline ends. The germline V gene encodes CDR1 MRHNA and CDR2 SNTAGT. CDR3 protein: CASSHGLLDGYTF. CDR3 coding DNA: TGTGCCAGCAGTCATGGGCTCCTTGATGGCTACACCTTC.

The rearrangement uses TRBV7-9 and TRBJ2-7; 11 bases are shared with TRBD2. J lost 2 bases, V lost 3 bases, and 0 bases had no gene match. Germline V gene lookup returns CDR1 SEHNR and CDR2 FQNEAQ (reference sequence). The CDR3 is made up of 14 amino acids. CDR3 sequence reads: CASSLTSGAYEQYF. The CDR3 nucleotides read TGTGCCAGCAGCTTGACTAGCGGGGCCTACGAGCAGTACTTC.

V usage is TRBV7-9 and J usage is TRBJ1-1; D is undetermined. Germline values: CDR1 SEHNR, CDR2 FQNEAQ (reference sequence). There are 12 residues in the CDR3. Trimming took off 6 bases at V and 11 bases at J, with 16 bases between the two ends. The CDR3 spells CASSYPGNQAFF. CDR3 DNA: TGTGCCAGCAGTTACCCCGGGAATCAGGCTTTCTTT.

This chain joins TRBV7-2 and TRBJ1-2; D remains unclear. CDR3 size: 14 residues. Trimming removed 3 bases from V and 0 bases from J, with 8 bases in between. The germline V gene has CDR1 SGHTA and CDR2 FQGNSA. The CDR3 protein is CASSLKGANYGYTF. The CDR3, as DNA: TGTGCCAGCAGCTTGAAGGGTGCTAACTATGGCTACACCTTC.

The CDR3 spells CASSTRGGAYNEQFF. CDR3 coding DNA: TGCGCCAGCAGCACCCGCGGGGGAGCCTACAATGAGCAGTTCTTC. The genes are TRBV4-3 and TRBJ2-1; TRBD2 matches at 7 bases. The germline V gene has CDR1 LGHNA and CDR2 YSLEER. The CDR3 has 15 amino acids. V was pared by 5 bases and J by 2 bases, with 6 bases of the junction left unmatched.

This clone was seen a single time. The gene calls are TRBV11-3 and TRBJ2-3, with D unclear. V lost 1 base and J lost 2, with 4 bases in between. The CDR3 loop spans 13 amino acids. Germline values: CDR1 SGHNT, CDR2 YENEEA. CDR3 nucleotides: TGTGCCAGCAGCTTAGTAGTCACAGATACGCAGTATTTT. Residues: CASSLVVTDTQYF.